This T cell receptor (beta chain) was identified in a study of PD-1 blockade in classical Hodgkin lymphoma. Whole-study context: Patients were infused with nivolumab 3 mg/kg every 2 weeks. Study results and caveats: CD8+ TCR diversity did not rise significantly by C4D1, unlike CD4+. Why repertoires differed is undefined; disease activity or prior therapy possibly contributed. It was among complete responders that baseline diversity resembled that of newly diagnosed patients.

The germline V and J ends were trimmed by 3 bases and 5 bases, with 13 bases remaining between them. The CDR3 has 14 amino acids. Germline CDR1 reads MDHEN; CDR2 reads SYDVKM. As regards this clone: Its specificity is not known.

Time point of the sample: cycle 4 day 1 (C4D1), after less than 7 weeks of nivolumab. No patient escaped relapse after autologous stem cell transplantation, and brentuximab vedotin exposure varied. Using immunoSEQ multiplex PCR, the repertoire was profiled, and TCRdb retains in-frame clones only, with some absent. There are 64,000 or so clones in the sample; 90% to 95% occur only once, and roughly 8% lies in the top ten. This TCR came from a human donor with classical Hodgkin lymphoma. This sequence joins TRBV28 and TRBJ1-2, with D maybe TRBD1 (6 bases). Source: peripheral blood mononuclear cells (PBMCs), taken before the fourth cycle of nivolumab. CDR3 in amino acids: CASSLTGWGYGYTF. CDR3 DNA: TGTGCCAGCAGTTTGACAGGCTGGGGGTATGGCTACACCTTC.